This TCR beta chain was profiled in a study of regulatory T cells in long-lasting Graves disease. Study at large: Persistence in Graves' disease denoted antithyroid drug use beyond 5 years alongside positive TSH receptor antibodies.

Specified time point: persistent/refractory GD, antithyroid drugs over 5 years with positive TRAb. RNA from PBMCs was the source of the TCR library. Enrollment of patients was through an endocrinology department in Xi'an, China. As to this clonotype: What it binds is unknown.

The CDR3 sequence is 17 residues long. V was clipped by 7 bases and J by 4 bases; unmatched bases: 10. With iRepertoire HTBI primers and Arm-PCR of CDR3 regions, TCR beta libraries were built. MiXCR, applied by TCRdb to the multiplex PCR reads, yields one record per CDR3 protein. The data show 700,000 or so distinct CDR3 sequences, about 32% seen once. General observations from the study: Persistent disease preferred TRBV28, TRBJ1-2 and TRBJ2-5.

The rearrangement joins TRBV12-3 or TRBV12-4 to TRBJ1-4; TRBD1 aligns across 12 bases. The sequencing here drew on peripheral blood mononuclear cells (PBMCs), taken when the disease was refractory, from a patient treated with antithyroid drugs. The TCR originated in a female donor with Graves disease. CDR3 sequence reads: CASKDTGQGAINEKLFF. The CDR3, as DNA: TGTGCCAGCAAGGATACGGGACAGGGGGCAATTAATGAAAAACTGTTTTTT.